This TCR beta chain was identified in a study of T cells in Graves' hyperthyroidism and ophthalmopathy. Each ophthalmopathy patient scored at least 3 on the Clinical Activity Score and at least 4 on NOSPECS grade, with duration under 3 months. Isolation of PBMCs was performed on about 10 ml fresh peripheral blood. The CDR3 is 14 residues long. The V end lost 1 base, the J end lost 7 bases, and 11 bases lay between the germline ends. This clonotype was picked up many times. Amplification of TCR beta CDR3 regions used RNA as the template. The primer set for the first-round RT-PCR of the TCR CDR3 was HTBI. A single record per CDR3 protein comes from TCRdb applying MiXCR to the multiplex PCR reads. The data contain approximately 690,000 distinct CDR3 sequences, roughly 20% of them seen just once; the ten biggest clones take up around a third.

The rearrangement uses TRBV12-3 or TRBV12-4 and TRBJ2-1, with D perhaps TRBD2 (6 bases). The receptor was derived from a man aged 25-45 years with Graves' ophthalmopathy. The sequenced sample consisted of blood. The CDR3 nucleotides read TGTGCCAGCAGTTTAGGGGGCGCGGGGAATGAGCAGTTCTTC. This encodes CASSLGGAGNEQFF.